The 15 T cell receptor beta chains presented below share a single source sample, sequenced in a study of graft-versus-host responses after intestinal transplantation. Generated by immunoSEQ multiplex PCR, the TCRdb table keeps only in-frame clones and is missing some. The sample yields about 98,000 clones, 86% seen once. The sequences come from PBMCs, collected 255 days after intestinal transplant. The receptor source for this set is a human patient who received an intestinal transplant, so some T cells may come from the graft donor.

J is TRBJ2-7 and V is TRBV10-2, with D tentatively TRBD1 (6 bases). The CDR3 covers 14 residues. The V end lost 6 bases, the J end lost 6 bases, and 18 bases lay between the germline ends. The germline CDR1 and CDR2 sequences are WSHSY and SAAADI. The CDR3 nucleotides are TGCGCCAGCAGATCCCCGGACAGAGGGTCCGAGCAGTACTTC. It specifies CASRSPDRGSEQYF.

This chain uses TRBV29-1 with TRBJ2-5, with no clear D. This CDR3 contains 15 residues. The V end was cut by 4 bases, the J end by 0 bases, with 15 bases between. Germline V lookup: CDR1 SQVTM, CDR2 ANQGSEA. For the CDR3, the DNA is TGCAGCGTTGCTCCCCTCCGCATGTACCAAGAGACCCAGTACTTC. It encodes CSVAPLRMYQETQYF.

This sequence joins TRBV6-1 and TRBJ1-5; D unclear. The CDR3 covers 14 residues. The V end was cut by 5 bases, the J end by 4 bases, with 12 bases between. Germline V CDR1 and CDR2: MNHNS, SASEGT. The CDR3 is CASSPGLINQPQHF. The CDR3 DNA reads TGTGCCAGCAGTCCTGGACTGATTAATCAGCCCCAGCATTTT.

This clone has a single count. CDR3 in amino acids: CASSFGTSPVELFF. In DNA form, the CDR3 reads TGTGCCAGCAGCTTTGGGACCTCACCGGTGGAGCTGTTTTTT. The genes are TRBV5-6 and TRBJ2-2, with D perhaps given as TRBD1 or TRBD2 (5 bases each). Germline V gene data show CDR1 as SGHDT and CDR2 as YYEEEE. This CDR3 is built from 14 residues. The V end lost 2 bases, the J end lost 10 bases, and 15 bases lay between the germline ends.

The CDR3 loop is CASSQEGPHNEQFF. The CDR3 DNA reads TGTGCCAGCAGCCAAGAAGGGCCTCACAATGAGCAGTTCTTC. The V and J genes are TRBV14 and TRBJ2-1; D is unresolved. The ends were cut back, 0 bases at V and 5 bases at J, with 8 bases in the middle. There are 14 residues in the CDR3. Germline V gives CDR1 SGHDN, CDR2 FVKESK.

The genes are TRBV7-9 and TRBJ2-3; D is ambiguous. This CDR3 has 12 residues. The V gene lost 11 bases and the J gene lost 0 bases, with 9 bases spanning the gap. CDR1 and CDR2 from the germline V gene are SEHNR and FQNEAQ (reference sequence). The CDR3 here is CAGFDSTDTQYF. The CDR3 bases are TGTGCCGGGTTCGACAGCACAGATACGCAGTATTTT. The full variable domain, rest sourced from reference TRBV7-9 and TRBJ2-3, is DTGVSQNPRHKITKRGQNVTFRCDPISEHNRLYWYRQTLGQGPEFLTYFQNEAQLEKSRLLSDRFSAERPKGSFSTLEIQRTEQGDSAMYLCAGFDSTDTQYFGPGTRLTVL.

The gene calls are TRBV6-5 and TRBJ2-7; 11 bases match TRBD2. Germline V gives CDR1 MNHEY, CDR2 SVGAGI. The CDR3 length is 13 residues. Trimming took 6 bases from V and 6 from J; bases not matched to a gene: 4. CDR3 in amino acids: CASRITSGSEQYF. The CDR3 region has the DNA TGTGCCAGCAGGATTACTAGCGGGAGCGAGCAGTACTTC.

This clone has a single count. The rearrangement uses TRBV5-1 and TRBJ2-2; D may be TRBD1 (6 bases). CDR1 and CDR2 (germline): SGHRS, YFSETQ. The CDR3 has 16 amino acids. The ends were cut back, 1 base at V and 2 bases at J, with 12 bases in the middle. The CDR3 DNA reads as TGCGCCAGCAGCTTGAGGAACAGGGATAACACCGGGGAGCTGTTTTTT. It is translated as CASSLRNRDNTGELFF.

The V gene is TRBV6-5, the J gene TRBJ2-2; no clear D. V lost 3 bases, J lost 3 bases, and 11 bases lay in between. The CDR3 is 15 amino acids. CDR1 and CDR2 from the germline V gene are MNHEY and SVGAGI. CDR3 region: CASSYLSADTGELFF. DNA for the CDR3: TGTGCCAGCAGTTATTTATCGGCAGACACCGGGGAGCTGTTTTTT.

The rearrangement links TRBV5-6 to TRBJ1-3; the D is unclear. V dropped 0 bases and J dropped 4 bases, with 17 bases sitting between them. The CDR3 runs to 17 residues. Germline assignment: CDR1 SGHDT and CDR2 YYEEEE. The CDR3 is CASSLVLGKPSGNTIYF. CDR3 DNA sequence: TGTGCCAGCAGCTTGGTTCTAGGGAAACCCTCCGGAAACACCATATATTTT.

V and J are TRBV25-1 and TRBJ2-1; D tentatively reads TRBD1 or TRBD2 (5 bases each). The CDR3 is 13 amino acids. Trimming left V 8 bases short and J 7 bases short, with 15 bases between. Per the germline V gene, CDR1 is MGHDK and CDR2 is SYGVNS. The CDR3 DNA is TGTGCCAGCCTAGGTCCCAGGGAGAATGAGCAGTTCTTC. Protein: CASLGPRENEQFF.

The chain carries TRBV9 and TRBJ2-3; possible D gene TRBD2, 5 bases. The CDR3 contains 16 residues. V lost 3 bases, J lost 0 bases, and 14 bases lay in between. The germline gives CDR1 SGDLS, CDR2 YYNGEE. The CDR3 is CASSASGGGSTDTQYF. The CDR3 nucleotides are TGTGCCAGCAGCGCCTCAGGAGGCGGTAGCACAGATACGCAGTATTTT. The entire variable domain, with the rest obtained from reference TRBV9 and TRBJ2-3, is as follows: DSGVTQTPKHLITATGQRVTLRCSPRSGDLSVYWYQQSLDQGLQFLIQYYNGEERAKGNILERFSAQQFPDLHSELNLSSLELGDSALYFCASSASGGGSTDTQYFGPGTRLTVL.

This chain connects TRBV4-3 to TRBJ1-2; D unclear. V gave up 1 base and J gave up 4 bases, with 7 bases separating them. Per the germline V gene, CDR1 is LGHNA and CDR2 is YSLEER. This CDR3 contains 13 residues. The DNA for the CDR3 is TGCGCCAGCAGCCAAGTAGGCAGCTATGGCTACACCTTC. As protein: CASSQVGSYGYTF.

The V and J genes are TRBV6-5 and TRBJ2-5, with D possibly TRBD1 on 6 matching bases. This CDR3 is 13 amino acids long. Trimming cost V 5 bases and J 7 bases, with 14 bases left between them. Per the germline V gene, CDR1 is MNHEY and CDR2 is SVGAGI. The DNA of the CDR3 is TGTGCCAGCAGTCCTCACAGGGAAAGGACCCAGTACTTC. Encoded protein: CASSPHRERTQYF.

The chain uses TRBV4-1 and TRBJ2-1, with a tentative D call TRBD2 (7 bases). Germline loops: CDR1 MGHRA, CDR2 YSYEKL. Trimming took off 1 base at V and 13 bases at J, with 17 bases between the two ends. CDR3 length: 14 residues. CDR3 sequence reads: CASSQGPAGARQFF. CDR3 nucleotide sequence: TGCGCCAGCAGCCAAGGTCCGGCGGGGGCGCGACAGTTCTTC.